This T cell receptor beta chain derives from a study of control samples from healthy donors and cancer patients. V was trimmed by 4 bases and J by 6 bases, leaving 6 bases between them. CDR3 length: 12 amino acids. Germline CDR1 LNHDA, CDR2 SQIVND (reference sequence). Some clones are missing from TCRdb's copy, which holds only in-frame ones; the method was immunoSEQ multiplex PCR. The sample carries 150,000 to 200,000 clones, about 91% recorded once. The V call is TRBV19, the J call TRBJ2-2; D uncertain. The TCR sequence derives from a man aged 18 to 30 in good health. The sequencing sample was made of blood. The CDR3 reads CASSNGAGELFF. For the CDR3, the DNA is TGTGCCAGTAGTAATGGGGCCGGGGAGCTGTTTTTT.